These 3 T cell receptor beta chains originate from one sample sequenced in a study of cytomegalovirus exposure and HLA in healthy donors. The PCR ran on 60 Vbeta and 13 Jbeta primers. Generated by immunoSEQ multiplex PCR, the TCRdb table keeps only in-frame clones and is missing some. The sample shows about 130,000 clones, about three quarters of them seen only once. Material: PBMCs. The source is a middle-aged woman in good health and CMV-seronegative.

The chain combines TRBV5-1 with TRBJ2-3; possibly TRBD1 for D (6 bases). The CDR3 contains 14 residues. CDR1 is SGHRS, CDR2 YFSETQ, per germline. V shed 4 bases and J shed 4 bases, with 13 bases lying between them. This CDR3 reads CASSGGLAADTQYF. In DNA form, the CDR3 reads TGCGCCAGCAGCGGGGGCTTGGCGGCAGATACGCAGTATTTT. The whole variable domain, filled in from reference TRBV5-1 and TRBJ2-3, reads KAGVTQTPRYLIKTRGQQVTLSCSPISGHRSVSWYQQTPGQGLQFLFEYFSETQRNKGNFPGRFSGRQFSNSRSEMNVSTLELGDSALYLCASSGGLAADTQYFGPGTRLTVL.

As concerns this clone: Other nucleotide sequences in the sample specify the same CDR3. The chain recombines TRBV27 with TRBJ2-3; D unclear. The CDR3 has 12 residues. Germline lookup yields CDR1 MNHEY and CDR2 SMNVEV (reference sequence). Trimming removed 5 bases from V and 0 bases from J, with 3 bases in between. This CDR3 is CASSPSTDTQYF. The CDR3 DNA reads TGTGCCAGCAGTCCGAGCACAGATACGCAGTATTTT.

This chain links TRBV7-8 with TRBJ2-7; no definite D call. The CDR3 is made up of 13 amino acids. Trimming removed 5 bases at V and 7 bases at J, with 15 bases between. Per germline, CDR1 SGHVS and CDR2 FQNEAQ. The CDR3 DNA sequence: TGTGCCAGCAGCCCCAACTATGATAAAGAGCAGTACTTC. Amino acids: CASSPNYDKEQYF.